This T cell receptor beta chain was obtained from a study of shared clonotypes between healthy human individuals. On the study more broadly: Plates per donor: three CD4 naive, three CD4 memory, two CD8 naive, one CD8 memory.

In regard to this clone: What it binds is not known.

The study, taken as a whole, reports: Expectations were that clonotype sharing among donors would be affected by sequencing depth. Clonotypes which were not shared had lower generation probabilities than clonotypes that all four donors shared.

CD8 cells classed as naive were CD45RO-negative and positively selected for CCR7, excluding terminally differentiated effector memory CD45RA+ cells. The protocol was immunoSEQ multiplex PCR, while the TCRdb copy is restricted to in-frame clones and leaves out a portion. The sample holds about 1,900,000 clones; about 95% are singletons and the top ten take more than 0.9%. The TCR comes from a man between 18 and 29 years old in good health. The source material was naive CD8+ T cells sorted from blood.

The CDR3 coding sequence is TGTGCCAGCAGTTCCAAGGCAGGGGGCACTGAAGCTTTCTTT. Its protein product is CASSSKAGGTEAFF. The rearrangement joins TRBV27 to TRBJ1-1; 7 bases map to TRBD1. There are 14 residues in the CDR3. J was trimmed by 4 bases and V by 4 bases; bases with no gene match: 6. CDR1 and CDR2 from the germline V gene are MNHEY and SMNVEV (reference sequence).